The clone carrying this TCR beta chain was observed once. The sample contains more than one DNA sequence encoding this CDR3. The data derive from a study of blood T cell repertoires in COVID-19. CDR3 length: 14 residues. The germline V gene encodes CDR1 LNHDA and CDR2 SQIVND (reference sequence). The ends lost 3 bases at V and 2 bases at J; junction bases unmatched: 3. TCRdb's copy holds only in-frame clones and misses some; the assay was immunoSEQ multiplex PCR. The repertoire holds approximately 250,000 clones, with roughly 85% as singletons. Living in about 25 US areas, the participants were between roughly 18 and 89 years of age.

The sequence came from a woman in her fifties or sixties with acute COVID-19. Sequenced input: PBMCs or T cells enriched from blood (not recorded which). The V and J genes are TRBV19 and TRBJ1-2, with TRBD1 identical over 7 bases. CDR3 sequence: CASSIQGVNYGYTF. CDR3 bases: TGTGCCAGTAGTATCCAGGGGGTGAACTATGGCTACACCTTC.